The clone carrying this T cell receptor beta chain has at least ten counts. This specimen comes from a study of blood T cell repertoires in COVID-19. Germline V gene lookup returns CDR1 SGHVS and CDR2 FNYEAQ. This CDR3 is 16 amino acids long. Losses at the gene ends were 1 base for V and 9 bases for J; bases not matched to a gene: 4. Libraries were prepared by immunoSEQ multiplex PCR; TCRdb keeps only in-frame clonotypes and omits some of them. The table records approximately 260,000 clones, 89% of them present only once. The chain couples TRBV7-6 to TRBJ2-1, with 15 bases aligning to TRBD2. The specimen sequenced was peripheral blood. The receptor comes from a woman between 35 and 50 years old who had recovered from COVID-19. CDR3 DNA: TGTGCCAGCAGCTTAGGGACTAGCGGGGGGGAAGGTGAGCAGTTCTTC. Residues: CASSLGTSGGEGEQFF.